The clone carrying this T cell receptor beta chain was seen a few times. Its antigen remains unknown. The V end was cut by 2 bases, the J end by 1 base, with 5 bases between. The CDR3 is 13 amino acids. The germline V gene encodes CDR1 MNHEY and CDR2 SVGAGI. TCRdb re-analysed the 5' RACE reads in MiXCR, keeping a single row per CDR3 protein. The data contain under 700,000 distinct CDR3 sequences, 17% of them seen just once; the ten biggest clones take up approximately 15%. The record originates from a study of T cells after yellow fever vaccination. Broader study findings: Abundant clonotypes from the bulk population could contaminate FACS-sorted repertoires. Clonotypes shared by both compartments, CD4 and CD8, made up a small share. Subsequent to the booster, the majority of primary-vaccination clones reappeared (roughly 97% CD4, about 90% CD8).

Sequences were derived from PBMCs, sampled 5 to 6 days after the first yellow fever vaccination. V and J are TRBV6-5 and TRBJ1-1; no firm D call. The TCR comes from a man between 18 and 29 years old who received the YFV17D yellow fever vaccine. This CDR3 reads CASSYGSNTEAFF. The DNA of the CDR3 is TGTGCCAGCAGTTACGGCTCGAACACTGAAGCTTTCTTT.